Following are 24 T cell receptor beta chains from one sample sequenced in a study of blood T cell repertoires in COVID-19. Repertoires were generated with immunoSEQ multiplex PCR, while TCRdb's copy carries only in-frame clones and drops some. The table records 100,000 to 150,000 clones, more than 75% of them present only once. Sequenced sample: peripheral blood. These receptors originate from a man aged 45-65 years with active COVID-19.

This clone was seen only a few times. The chain recombines TRBV12-3 or TRBV12-4 with TRBJ1-2; D call uncertain. V lost 5 bases and J 4 bases, leaving 11 bases between the germline ends. The CDR3 runs to 13 residues. DNA of the CDR3: TGTGCCAGCAGTCCCGCCGGGATCTATGGCTACACCTTC. It specifies CASSPAGIYGYTF.

Only one count was recorded for this clone. V gene TRBV4-1 combines with J gene TRBJ1-1; possible D gene TRBD1, 5 bases. Trimming shortened V by 4 bases and J by 1 base, and 7 bases separated the two germline ends. The germline V gene has CDR1 MGHRA and CDR2 YSYEKL. The CDR3 consists of 13 residues. The DNA of the CDR3 is TGCGCCAGCAGCCGAGACAGGAACACTGAAGCTTTCTTT. Residues: CASSRDRNTEAFF.

This clone was found many times. The chain links TRBV5-4 to TRBJ2-3; 8 bases map to TRBD1. CDR3 size: 16 residues. V was clipped by 5 bases and J by 0 bases; unmatched bases: 8. In germline, CDR1 is SGHNT, CDR2 YYREEE (reference sequence). DNA of the CDR3: TGTGCCAGCAGTTTTAAGGGACAGGAGAGCACAGATACGCAGTATTTT. This gives the protein CASSFKGQESTDTQYF.

The chain links TRBV6-1 to TRBJ2-3, with 11 bases that match TRBD2. CDR3 length: 15 amino acids. Per germline, CDR1 MNHNS and CDR2 SASEGT. Germline trimming cut 3 bases from V and 5 bases from J; bases unmatched to any gene: 4. Here the CDR3 DNA reads TGTGCCAGCAGTGATAGCGGGGGGGCCGTAGATACGCAGTATTTT. Protein sequence: CASSDSGGAVDTQYF.

V gene TRBV7-9 combines with J gene TRBJ2-3; 9 nucleotides match TRBD2. The CDR3 totals 15 residues. Germline assignment: CDR1 SEHNR and CDR2 FQNEAQ (reference sequence). The V segment lost 5 bases and the J segment 10 bases; nucleotides outside the gene matches: 13. This chain's CDR3 is CASSPTSGVEGAQYF. The CDR3 DNA follows: TGTGCCAGCAGCCCGACTAGCGGAGTAGAGGGAGCGCAGTATTTT.

V usage is TRBV6-5 and J usage is TRBJ1-2; no clear D. Germline assignment: CDR1 MNHEY and CDR2 SVGAGI. V dropped 6 bases and J dropped 8 bases, with 13 bases sitting between them. CDR3 length: 12 amino acids. The CDR3 spells CASSGGRSGYTF. For the CDR3, the DNA is TGTGCCAGCAGCGGAGGACGAAGCGGCTACACCTTC.

V is TRBV25-1 and J is TRBJ1-6, with a possible D match to TRBD1 (6 bases). Germline V gene data show CDR1 as MGHDK and CDR2 as SYGVNS. There are 14 residues in the CDR3. Trimming took 4 bases from V and 10 from J, leaving 14 bases between them. CDR3 sequence reads: CASSGGTGSSPLHF. Here the CDR3 DNA reads TGTGCCAGCAGTGGGGGAACAGGGAGCTCACCCCTCCACTTT.

The V gene is TRBV14, the J gene TRBJ2-7, with a tentative D call TRBD1 (6 bases). This CDR3 is 15 amino acids long. Germline V lookup: CDR1 SGHDN, CDR2 FVKESK. V was shortened by 0 bases and J by 7 bases, with 16 bases between the two germline ends. CDR3 amino acids: CASSQDARGGGEQYF. The CDR3 region has the DNA TGTGCCAGCAGCCAAGACGCCAGGGGTGGTGGTGAGCAGTACTTC.

This clone was seen once. This chain links TRBV10-3 with TRBJ2-7, with 8 bases identical to TRBD2. Germline V gene data show CDR1 as ENHRY and CDR2 as SYGVKD. V shed 10 bases and J 3 bases; nucleotides not matched to a gene: 11. The CDR3 loop spans 14 amino acids. The CDR3 loop reads CATSTSAGVYEQYF. In DNA form, the CDR3 reads TGTGCCACCTCGACTTCAGCGGGGGTCTACGAGCAGTACTTC.

The genes are TRBV29-1 and TRBJ1-2; D is unclear. Germline CDR1 SQVTM, CDR2 ANQGSEA. The CDR3 totals 12 residues. V was cut by 6 bases and J by 4 bases, with 12 bases left in between. CDR3 bases: TGCAGCGTACCCCTCTGGAGCTATGGCTACACCTTC. Its translation: CSVPLWSYGYTF.

This sequence joins TRBV12-3 or TRBV12-4 and TRBJ1-2; D gene ambiguous. This CDR3 region has 12 residues. V was pared by 0 bases and J by 8 bases, with 7 bases between. DNA of the CDR3: TGTGCCAGCAGTTTAGCGGCGGGAGGCTACACCTTC. Protein: CASSLAAGGYTF.

Worth noting for this clone: The same CDR3 also results from other DNA sequences found in this sample. The chain links TRBV6-2 or TRBV6-3 to TRBJ1-3; D not resolved. Germline CDR1 is MNHEY and CDR2 is SVGEGT. This CDR3 comprises 13 residues. V lost 2 bases and J 0 bases, leaving 2 bases between the germline ends. CDR3 nucleotide sequence: TGTGCCAGCAGTTACCGCTCTGGAAACACCATATATTTT. Amino acids: CASSYRSGNTIYF.

This clone appeared once. This sequence joins TRBV10-3 and TRBJ2-7, with TRBD2 matching 12 bases. The ends lost 6 bases at V and 3 bases at J; junction bases unmatched: 6. CDR3 size: 15 residues. Germline CDR1 and CDR2: ENHRY and SYGVKD. CDR3 in DNA: TGTGCCATCAGCGGTTCTAGCGGGGGGGGCTACGAGCAGTACTTC. This sequence encodes CAISGSSGGGYEQYF.

The V call is TRBV5-6, the J call TRBJ2-5, with no clear D. Germline CDR1 is SGHDT and CDR2 is YYEEEE. This CDR3 comprises 15 residues. Deletions cut 4 bases from V and 0 bases from J, with 13 bases between. CDR3 amino acids: CASSANPGYQETQYF. As DNA, the CDR3 is TGTGCCAGCAGCGCGAACCCCGGGTACCAAGAGACCCAGTACTTC.

The V call is TRBV9, the J call TRBJ1-2; D perhaps matches TRBD1 (5 bases). The CDR3 spans 16 residues. In germline, CDR1 is SGDLS, CDR2 YYNGEE. V gave up 0 bases and J gave up 0 bases, with 12 bases separating them. This chain's CDR3 is CASSVAGDSANYGYTF. Written as DNA, the CDR3 is TGTGCCAGCAGCGTAGCAGGAGACAGCGCTAACTATGGCTACACCTTC.

The chain recombines TRBV3-1 (or the pseudogene TRBV3-2) with TRBJ1-1; D is perhaps TRBD1 (6 bases). The CDR3 is made up of 14 amino acids. Per the germline V gene, CDR1 is LGHDT and CDR2 is YNNKEL (reference sequence). V gave up 2 bases and J gave up 1 base, with 8 bases separating them. In DNA, the CDR3 is TGTGCCAGCAGCCAACGCAGGGGGAACACTGAAGCTTTCTTT. Its translation: CASSQRRGNTEAFF.

The chain employs TRBV6-5 and TRBJ1-1; D not certain. The V gene lost 9 bases and the J gene lost 0 bases, with 14 bases spanning the gap. Per the germline V gene, CDR1 is MNHEY and CDR2 is SVGAGI. There are 14 residues in the CDR3. This CDR3 is CASSRRVMNTEAFF. The CDR3 DNA reads as TGTGCCAGTTCCAGGCGGGTCATGAACACTGAAGCTTTCTTT.

This clone appeared a single time. J is TRBJ1-4 and V is TRBV4-2; 8 bases map to TRBD1. J lost 6 bases, V lost 0 bases, and 6 bases had no gene match. Germline V lookup: CDR1 LGHNA, CDR2 YNFKEQ. The CDR3 is 16 residues long. CDR3 loop: CASSQDFSGGDEKLFF. CDR3 in DNA: TGTGCCAGCAGCCAAGATTTTTCAGGGGGCGATGAAAAACTGTTTTTT.

CDR3 sequence reads: CASSQDLRGGNEKLFF. For the CDR3, the DNA is TGCGCCAGCAGCCAAGATTTAAGAGGGGGAAATGAAAAACTGTTTTTT. J is TRBJ1-4 and V is TRBV4-3, with a possible D match to TRBD1 (6 bases). Germline values: CDR1 LGHNA, CDR2 YSLEER. Trimming cost V 0 bases and J 5 bases, with 13 bases left between them. The length of the CDR3 is 16 residues.

In its sample, this clone was seen a few times. The chain has TRBV5-4 and TRBJ1-4; D is ambiguous. Trimming took off 2 bases at V and 2 bases at J, with 10 bases between the two ends. The V gene's germline CDR1 is SGHNT and CDR2 YYREEE (reference sequence). This CDR3 is 15 amino acids long. The CDR3 sequence is CASSFRGGTNEKLFF. CDR3 coding DNA: TGTGCCAGCAGCTTTCGGGGTGGCACTAATGAAAAACTGTTTTTT.

The chain's CDR3 is CASSLRVGLAKNIQYF. The CDR3 DNA follows: TGTGCCAGCAGCTTGAGGGTGGGACTAGCCAAAAACATTCAGTACTTC. The chain recombines TRBV5-6 with TRBJ2-4, with D possibly being TRBD2 (6 bases). The CDR3 loop spans 16 amino acids. V was clipped by 1 base and J by 0 bases, with 11 bases between them. CDR1 is SGHDT, CDR2 YYEEEE, per germline.

The V call is TRBV13, the J call TRBJ2-7; 7 bases are a match to TRBD2. Germline V gene sequence: CDR1 PRHDT, CDR2 FYEKMQ (reference sequence). The CDR3 totals 17 residues. V was clipped by 5 bases and J by 0 bases; unmatched bases: 13. The CDR3 DNA is TGTGCCAGCAGCCAGCGCCCCGGGACTACAAGCTCCTACGAGCAGTACTTC. Amino acids: CASSQRPGTTSSYEQYF.

The V gene is TRBV19, the J gene TRBJ1-2; a weak D match, TRBD1 (6 bases). CDR1 and CDR2 (germline): LNHDA, SQIVND (reference sequence). The CDR3 length is 17 residues. Trimming cost V 6 bases and J 5 bases, with 25 bases left between them. The CDR3 sequence is CASSHRPGQQTIYGYTF. DNA of the CDR3: TGTGCCAGTAGCCACAGACCGGGACAACAGACTATATATGGCTACACCTTC. Based on the CDR3 plus reference TRBV19 and TRBJ1-2, the full variable domain is DGGITQSPKYLFRKEGQNVTLSCEQNLNHDAMYWYRQDPGQGLRLIYYSQIVNDFQKGDIAEGYSVSREKKESFPLTVTSAQKNPTAFYLCASSHRPGQQTIYGYTFGSGTRLTVV.

V gene TRBV5-3 combines with J gene TRBJ1-2, with 7 bases matching TRBD1. Being an ORF, TRBV5-3 has a function that is uncertain. V lost 5 bases to trimming and J lost 8 bases; unmatched junction nucleotides: 12. This CDR3 region has 14 residues. Here the CDR3 DNA reads TGTGCCAGAAGGAAACAGGGGCGAGATAGAGGCTACACCTTC. Translated: CARRKQGRDRGYTF.